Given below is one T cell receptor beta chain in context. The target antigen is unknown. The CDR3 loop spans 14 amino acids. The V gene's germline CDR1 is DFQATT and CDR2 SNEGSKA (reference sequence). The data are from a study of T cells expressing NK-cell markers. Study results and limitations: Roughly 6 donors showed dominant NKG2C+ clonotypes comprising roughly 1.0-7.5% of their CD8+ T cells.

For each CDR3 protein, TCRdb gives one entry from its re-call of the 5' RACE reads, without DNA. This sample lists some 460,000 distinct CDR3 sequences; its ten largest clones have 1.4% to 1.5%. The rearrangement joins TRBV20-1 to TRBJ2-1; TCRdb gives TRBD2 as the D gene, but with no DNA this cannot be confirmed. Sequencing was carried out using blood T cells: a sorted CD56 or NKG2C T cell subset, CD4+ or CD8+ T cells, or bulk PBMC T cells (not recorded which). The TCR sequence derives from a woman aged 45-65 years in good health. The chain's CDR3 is CSATGTSGLYEQFF.